The clone carrying this T cell receptor (beta chain) was recorded once. Antigen: not known. The junction does not match germline at one end; this may be a read error. This CDR3 spans 15 amino acids. Germline V gives CDR1 SEHNR, CDR2 FQNEAQ (reference sequence). The PCR made use of 60 Vbeta and 13 Jbeta primers. Here immunoSEQ multiplex PCR was the method, and the copy in TCRdb shows in-frame clones only, minus some. The sample lists hundreds of thousands of clones; roughly 84% were seen once. The entry originates in a study of cytomegalovirus exposure and HLA in healthy donors. Findings of the study overall: A reported reduction in N-insertions relative to the roughly 610-donor mean was seen in an Asian-associated ancestry cluster in a later analysis. A later analysis found most CMV-associated TCR beta chains apparently HLA-restricted. In an earlier analysis, most TCR beta V segments were productive about 90% or about 30% of the time. Association of a missense DCLRE1C variant with TCR beta V- and J-gene trimming was reported in a later analysis.

The origin of this receptor is a girl between 2 and 10 years old in good health and CMV-seronegative. Sequences were obtained from PBMCs. V is TRBV7-9 and J is TRBJ1-2; TRBD1 aligns across 7 bases. The CDR3 region is CASSLAGTAVYGYTF. CDR3 DNA sequence: TGTGCCAGCAGCCTAGCCGGGACAGCTGTCTATGGCTACACCTTC.